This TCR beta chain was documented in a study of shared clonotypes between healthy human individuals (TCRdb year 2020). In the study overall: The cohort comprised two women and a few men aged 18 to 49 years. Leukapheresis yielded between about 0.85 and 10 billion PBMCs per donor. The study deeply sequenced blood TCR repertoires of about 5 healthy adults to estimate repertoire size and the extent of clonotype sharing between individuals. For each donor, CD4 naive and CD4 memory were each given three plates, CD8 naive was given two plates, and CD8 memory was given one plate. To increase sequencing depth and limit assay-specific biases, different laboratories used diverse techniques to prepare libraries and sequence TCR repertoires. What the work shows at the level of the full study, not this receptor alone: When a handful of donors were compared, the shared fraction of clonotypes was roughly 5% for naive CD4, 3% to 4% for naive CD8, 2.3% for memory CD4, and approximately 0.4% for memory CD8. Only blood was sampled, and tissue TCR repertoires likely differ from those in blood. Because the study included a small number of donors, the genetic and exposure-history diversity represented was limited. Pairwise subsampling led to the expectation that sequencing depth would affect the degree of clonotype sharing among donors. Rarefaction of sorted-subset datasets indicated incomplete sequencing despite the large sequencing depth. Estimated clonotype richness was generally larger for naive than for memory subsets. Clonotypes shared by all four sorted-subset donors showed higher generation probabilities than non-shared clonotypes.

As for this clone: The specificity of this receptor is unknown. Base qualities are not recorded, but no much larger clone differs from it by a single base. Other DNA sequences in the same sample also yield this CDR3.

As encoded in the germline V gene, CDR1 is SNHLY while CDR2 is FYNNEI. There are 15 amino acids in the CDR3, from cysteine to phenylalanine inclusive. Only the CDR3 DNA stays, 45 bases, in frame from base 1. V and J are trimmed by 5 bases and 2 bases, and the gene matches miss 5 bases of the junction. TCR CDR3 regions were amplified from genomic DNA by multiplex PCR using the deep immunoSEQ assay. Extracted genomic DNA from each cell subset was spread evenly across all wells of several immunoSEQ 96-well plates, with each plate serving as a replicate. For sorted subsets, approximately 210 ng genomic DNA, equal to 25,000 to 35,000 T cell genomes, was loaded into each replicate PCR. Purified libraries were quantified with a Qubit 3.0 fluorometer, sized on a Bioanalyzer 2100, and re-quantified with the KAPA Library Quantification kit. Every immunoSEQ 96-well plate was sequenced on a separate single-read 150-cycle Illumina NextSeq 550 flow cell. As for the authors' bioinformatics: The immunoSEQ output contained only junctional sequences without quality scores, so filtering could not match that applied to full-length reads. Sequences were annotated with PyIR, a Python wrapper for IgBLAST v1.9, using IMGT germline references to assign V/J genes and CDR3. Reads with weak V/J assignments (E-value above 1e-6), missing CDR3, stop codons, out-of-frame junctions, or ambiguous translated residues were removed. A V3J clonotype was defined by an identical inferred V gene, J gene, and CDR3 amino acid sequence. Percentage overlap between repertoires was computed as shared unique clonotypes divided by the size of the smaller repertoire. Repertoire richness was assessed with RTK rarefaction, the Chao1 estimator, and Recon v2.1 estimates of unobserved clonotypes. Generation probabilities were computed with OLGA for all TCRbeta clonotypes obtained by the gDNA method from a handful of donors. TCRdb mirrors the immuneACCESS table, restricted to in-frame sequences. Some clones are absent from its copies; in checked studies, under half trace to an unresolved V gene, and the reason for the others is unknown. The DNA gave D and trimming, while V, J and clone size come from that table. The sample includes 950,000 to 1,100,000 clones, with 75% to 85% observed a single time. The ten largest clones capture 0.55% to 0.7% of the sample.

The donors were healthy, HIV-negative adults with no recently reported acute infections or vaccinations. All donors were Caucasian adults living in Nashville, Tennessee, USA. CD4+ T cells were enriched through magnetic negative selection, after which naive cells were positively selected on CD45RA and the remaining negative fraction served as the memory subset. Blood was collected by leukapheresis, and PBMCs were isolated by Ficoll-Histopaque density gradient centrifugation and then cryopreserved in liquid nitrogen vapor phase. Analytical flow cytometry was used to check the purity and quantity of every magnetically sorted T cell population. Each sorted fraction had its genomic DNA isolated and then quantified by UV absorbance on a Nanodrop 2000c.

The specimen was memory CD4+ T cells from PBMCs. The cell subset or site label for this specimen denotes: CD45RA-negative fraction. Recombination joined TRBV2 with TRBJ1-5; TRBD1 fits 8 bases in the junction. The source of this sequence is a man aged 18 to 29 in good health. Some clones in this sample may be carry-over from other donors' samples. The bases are TGTGCCAGCAGTTCCGACAGGGGAGGCAATCAGCCCCAGCATTTT. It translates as CASSSDRGGNQPQHF.